These 30 T cell receptor beta chains were all obtained from the same sample, sequenced in a study of post-analysis software for immune sequencing data. Broader study findings: Among five TRBV segments more frequent in patients than controls were TRBV5-6, TRBV5-1 and TRBV20-1.

Unique molecular identifiers were present in the TCR beta cDNA libraries. TCRdb ran MiXCR on the PCR reads and lists one entry per CDR3 protein. The data show hundreds of thousands of distinct CDR3 sequences, with roughly three fifths seen just once and 10% to 12% held by the top ten. For these TCRs, the target antigens are not known. Sequencing was done on a sample of blood. These receptor sequences come from a girl aged 2-15 years with multiple sclerosis.

The chain is built from TRBV2 and TRBJ2-3, with 10 bases fitting TRBD2. V was pared by 3 bases and J by 4 bases, with 10 bases of the junction left unmatched. The CDR3 has 17 residues. Germline CDR1 and CDR2: SNHLY and FYNNEI. The CDR3 sequence: CASSDPPLAGAPDTQYF. CDR3 sequence (DNA): TGTGCCAGCAGTGATCCCCCGCTAGCGGGAGCACCAGATACGCAGTATTTT.

The V and J genes are TRBV29-1 and TRBJ1-1; 7 bases agree with TRBD1. Unmatched junction bases numbered 5, after V lost 4 bases and J lost 3 bases. Germline-derived CDR1 and CDR2 are SQVTM and ANQGSEA. The CDR3 totals 13 residues. CDR3 loop: CSVGLTGYTEAFF. Here the CDR3 DNA reads TGCAGCGTTGGTCTGACAGGGTACACTGAAGCTTTCTTT.

The genes are TRBV5-1 and TRBJ2-5; 7 bases line up with TRBD2. This CDR3 spans 15 amino acids. V was clipped by 3 bases and J by 5 bases; unmatched bases: 10. The germline V gene encodes CDR1 SGHRS and CDR2 YFSETQ. The DNA for the CDR3 is TGCGCCAGCAGCTACAGCGGGACGGAAGGGGAGACCCAGTACTTC. Amino acid sequence: CASSYSGTEGETQYF. The full variable domain, with the rest looked up from reference TRBV5-1 and TRBJ2-5, is KAGVTQTPRYLIKTRGQQVTLSCSPISGHRSVSWYQQTPGQGLQFLFEYFSETQRNKGNFPGRFSGRQFSNSRSEMNVSTLELGDSALYLCASSYSGTEGETQYFGPGTRLLVL.

This clonotype was recorded once. The chain recombines TRBV24-1 with TRBJ1-4; a weak D match, TRBD1 (6 bases). Germline loops: CDR1 KGHDR, CDR2 SFDVKD. The V end was cut by 2 bases, the J end by 7 bases, with 10 bases between. CDR3 length equals 14 residues. The CDR3 DNA is TGTGCCACCAGTGATTACACAGGGACTGAAAAACTGTTTTTT. It codes for CATSDYTGTEKLFF.

With regard to this clonotype: At one end, the junction sequence differs from germline, possibly due to a read error. The chain combines TRBV7-7 with TRBJ2-1; D gene ambiguous. Germline V gene sequence: CDR1 SSHAT, CDR2 FNYEAQ (reference sequence). The CDR3 extends over 17 amino acids. As DNA, the CDR3 is TGTGCTAGCAGCCCCGGTGTCGGGTTAGGTTCGGTCCATGAGCAGTTCTTC. Residues: CASSPGVGLGSVHEQFF.

J is TRBJ2-1 and V is TRBV29-1; D not certain. CDR3 size: 12 residues. Trimming removed 5 bases at V and 4 bases at J, with 9 bases between. The germline CDR1 and CDR2 sequences are SQVTM and ANQGSEA. The CDR3 nucleotides read TGCAGCGTTTTTGTCGAGTACAATGAGCAGTTCTTC. It yields the protein CSVFVEYNEQFF.

J is TRBJ1-1 and V is TRBV29-1, with D perhaps TRBD1 (6 bases). The CDR3 is 12 residues long. With 3 bases removed from V and 5 bases from J, the gap between germline ends came to 10 bases. The germline V gene has CDR1 SQVTM and CDR2 ANQGSEA. CDR3 sequence (DNA): TGCAGCGTTGATGGAGGGGGAACTGAAGCTTTCTTT. This translates into CSVDGGGTEAFF.

The chain links TRBV7-2 to TRBJ2-3, with TRBD2 matching over 8 bases. The CDR3 runs to 15 residues. Trimming removed 5 bases from V and 4 bases from J; junction bases left unmatched: 8. Germline assignment: CDR1 SGHTA and CDR2 FQGNSA. CDR3 in amino acids: CASSRQTSAADTQYF. For the CDR3, the DNA is TGTGCCAGCAGCCGCCAGACTAGCGCGGCAGATACGCAGTATTTT.

The sample holds many counts of this clonotype. The chain joins TRBV3-1 to TRBJ2-1, with 9 bases identical to TRBD1. J was trimmed by 7 bases and V by 0 bases; bases with no gene match: 7. The CDR3 runs 16 residues. Looked up from germline, CDR1 is LGHDT and CDR2 is YNNKEL (reference sequence). Written as DNA, the CDR3 is TGTGCCAGCAGCCAAGAACGGGGACAGGGTCCTAATGAGCAGTTCTTC. Translating it yields CASSQERGQGPNEQFF.

CDR3 nucleotides: TGTGCCAGCAGCTCACTGACAGGGACCTCTAGCACAGATACGCAGTATTTT. Translating gives CASSSLTGTSSTDTQYF. The rearrangement joins TRBV11-2 to TRBJ2-3; the match to TRBD1 covers 7 bases. Germline CDR1 reads SGHAT; CDR2 reads FQNNGV. The CDR3 covers 17 residues. V shed 4 bases, J shed 0 bases, and the junction held 10 bases outside the gene matches.

CDR3 loop: CSVGEFSYNEQFF. The CDR3 DNA sequence: TGCAGCGTTGGCGAGTTCTCCTACAATGAGCAGTTCTTC. The chain uses TRBV29-1 and TRBJ2-1; D remains unclear. Germline V gene sequence: CDR1 SQVTM, CDR2 ANQGSEA. The length of the CDR3 is 13 residues. The ends were cut back, 4 bases at V and 0 bases at J, with 7 bases in the middle.

The chain couples TRBV11-2 to TRBJ2-1, with 8 bases matching TRBD2. This CDR3 has 14 amino acids. CDR1 is SGHAT and CDR2 is FQNNGV in the germline V gene. V was clipped by 5 bases and J by 7 bases; unmatched bases: 7. The CDR3 is CASSTSGRGNEQFF. DNA for the CDR3: TGTGCCAGCAGCACGAGCGGGAGAGGTAATGAGCAGTTCTTC.

This clonotype was seen a handful of times. The rearrangement links TRBV12-3 or TRBV12-4 to TRBJ2-5; TRBD2 is a possible D gene (6 bases). The closer fit of TRBJ2-4 to the DNA end suggests the J call may be wrong. This CDR3 is built from 12 residues. The CDR3 loop is CASSRDLNIQYF. In DNA, the CDR3 is TGTGCCAGCAGTCGGGACTTAAACATTCAGTACTTC.

The chain joins TRBV12-3 or TRBV12-4 to TRBJ2-3, with a weak D call TRBD2 (5 bases). Trimming removed 6 bases at V and 2 bases at J, with 15 bases between. CDR3 length: 15 amino acids. The CDR3 DNA follows: TGTGCCAGCAGCCCGGCCGGCGGGTACACAGATACGCAGTATTTT. Protein sequence: CASSPAGGYTDTQYF.

This clonotype occurred once. The chain carries TRBV29-1 and TRBJ2-5, with D perhaps TRBD1 (5 bases). V lost 0 bases to trimming and J lost 2 bases, with 16 bases between them. There are 16 residues in the CDR3. CDR1 and CDR2 from the germline V gene are SQVTM and ANQGSEA. The CDR3 sequence is CSVEDPEPGRQETQYF. CDR3 nucleotide sequence: TGCAGCGTTGAAGATCCGGAGCCAGGGCGACAAGAGACCCAGTACTTC.

The chain uses TRBV12-5 and TRBJ1-5; D unresolved. CDR1 LGHNT and CDR2 FRNRAP come from the germline V gene. V was shortened by 7 bases and J by 2 bases, with 9 bases between the two germline ends. This CDR3 has 13 residues. CDR3 nucleotide sequence: TGTGCTAGTGTCGGGCCCCGCAATCAGCCCCAGCATTTT. Translating gives CASVGPRNQPQHF.

The chain employs TRBV2 and TRBJ2-4; 7 bases line up with TRBD1. TRBJ2-7 explains the end of the DNA better; the J call may be wrong. The germline V gene has CDR1 SNHLY and CDR2 FYNNEI. There are 14 residues in the CDR3. The CDR3 loop is CASSEWDRTYEQYF. As DNA, the CDR3 is TGTGCCAGCAGTGAGTGGGACAGAACCTACGAGCAGTACTTC.

This chain links TRBV10-1 with TRBJ2-1, with D perhaps TRBD2 (6 bases). Trimming removed 2 bases at V and 4 bases at J, with 15 bases between. The CDR3 extends over 16 amino acids. Germline CDR1 is WNHNN and CDR2 is SYGVQD (reference sequence). The DNA for the CDR3 is TGCGCCAGCAGTGAGGATAGCGGAGGAGGGTACAATGAGCAGTTCTTC. It translates to CASSEDSGGGYNEQFF.

The genes are TRBV7-9 and TRBJ1-1; D not resolved. Germline V lookup: CDR1 SEHNR, CDR2 FQNEAQ (reference sequence). Trimming stripped 5 bases from V and 4 bases from J, with 14 bases between. The CDR3 covers 14 residues. The chain's CDR3 is CASSGGLGATEAFF. The CDR3 region has the DNA TGTGCCAGCAGCGGCGGACTCGGAGCCACTGAAGCTTTCTTT.

V and J are TRBV15 and TRBJ1-2; D gene ambiguous. Germline V lookup: CDR1 LNHNV, CDR2 YYDKDF (reference sequence). V shed 1 base and J shed 4 bases, with 10 bases lying between them. The CDR3 length is 14 residues. The CDR3: CATSRVGSAYGYTF. The CDR3 DNA follows: TGTGCCACCAGCAGAGTAGGGTCTGCCTATGGCTACACCTTC.

CDR3 sequence reads: CASSSRYRENEQYF. For the CDR3, the DNA is TGCGCCAGCAGCTCTAGGTATAGGGAAAACGAGCAGTACTTC. V gene TRBV5-1 combines with J gene TRBJ2-5; D ambiguous. TRBJ2-7 matches the DNA end more closely, so the J call is doubtful. The CDR3 contains 14 residues. Germline assignment: CDR1 SGHRS and CDR2 YFSETQ.

This clonotype was detected a few times. The chain employs TRBV29-1 and TRBJ2-1; TRBD2 agrees at 7 bases. The germline CDR1 and CDR2 sequences are SQVTM and ANQGSEA. The V and J ends lost 6 bases and 1 base, in that order; junction bases with no gene match: 9. This CDR3 contains 15 residues. The CDR3 loop reads CSVLGSGMSYNEQFF. The CDR3 DNA is TGCAGCGTCCTCGGGAGCGGGATGTCCTACAATGAGCAGTTCTTC.

The J gene is TRBJ2-7, the V gene TRBV20-1; 10 nucleotides line up with TRBD2. The germline V gene has CDR1 DFQATT and CDR2 SNEGSKA (reference sequence). Trimming took 1 base from V and 3 from J; bases not matched to a gene: 3. The CDR3 has 14 residues. This CDR3 reads CSARVPSGSYEQYF. DNA for the CDR3: TGCAGTGCTAGAGTACCTAGCGGGAGCTACGAGCAGTACTTC.

This clonotype was found a few times. The genes are TRBV6-1 and TRBJ2-3; TRBD1 matches 7 bases. Trimming at V came to 7 bases and at J to 2 bases, leaving 15 bases not matched to a gene. CDR3 length equals 17 residues. Germline V lookup: CDR1 MNHNS, CDR2 SASEGT. The CDR3 sequence: CASTTRFKDRYTDTQYF. The DNA of the CDR3 is TGTGCCAGCACTACCCGGTTCAAGGACAGGTACACAGATACGCAGTATTTT.

The rearrangement joins TRBV24-1 to TRBJ2-3; D is possibly TRBD2 (6 bases). The CDR3 runs to 17 residues. Trimming shortened V by 7 bases and J by 2 bases, and 21 bases separated the two germline ends. The germline CDR1 and CDR2 sequences are KGHDR and SFDVKD. CDR3 residues: CATSPSRDLSSTDTQYF. CDR3 in DNA: TGTGCCACCAGCCCTTCTCGGGACTTATCTTCCACAGATACGCAGTATTTT.

With regard to this clonotype: One end of the junction varies from germline; a read error may be responsible. The CDR3 sequence is CASSLGGLGSTDTQYF. CDR3 nucleotides: TGTGCCAGCAGTTTGGGAGGGCTGGGTAGCACAGATACGCAGTATTTT. The genes are TRBV5-5 and TRBJ2-3; TRBD2 aligns across 7 bases. Germline values: CDR1 SGHKS, CDR2 YYEKEE (reference sequence). The CDR3 covers 16 residues.

This clonotype appeared a few times. This chain uses TRBV6-2 or TRBV6-3 with TRBJ2-3; D gene uncertain. This CDR3 contains 14 residues. The germline V gene has CDR1 MNHEY and CDR2 SVGEGT. Trimming shortened V by 0 bases and J by 4 bases, and 8 bases separated the two germline ends. The CDR3 sequence: CASSYSSVSDTQYF. The CDR3, as DNA: TGTGCCAGCAGTTACTCGAGTGTTTCAGATACGCAGTATTTT.

The chain joins TRBV20-1 to TRBJ1-1; D might be TRBD1 (6 bases). The CDR3 contains 14 residues. Trimming removed 5 bases from V and 10 bases from J, with 23 bases in between. Germline values: CDR1 DFQATT, CDR2 SNEGSKA (reference sequence). CDR3: CSAPPLIGVGGAFF. The CDR3, as DNA: TGCAGTGCTCCGCCTCTTATCGGTGTAGGGGGAGCTTTCTTT.

The rearrangement joins TRBV30 to TRBJ1-2; D possibly corresponds to TRBD1 (5 bases). Germline loops: CDR1 GTSNPN, CDR2 SVGIG (reference sequence). The V and J ends lost 3 bases and 8 bases respectively, with 16 bases between them. CDR3 size: 13 residues. The CDR3 DNA is TGTGCCTGGAGCACCGGCAGGGCGCGGGGCTACACCTTC. Residues: CAWSTGRARGYTF.

The chain has TRBV7-9 and TRBJ2-3; D remains ambiguous. V lost 5 bases and J 6 bases, leaving 12 bases between the germline ends. There are 13 residues in the CDR3. CDR1 and CDR2 from the germline V gene are SEHNR and FQNEAQ (reference sequence). The CDR3 DNA sequence: TGTGCCAGCAGCACATTCCGGTGGGATACGCAGTATTTT. The encoded protein is CASSTFRWDTQYF.